This T cell receptor (beta chain) was documented in a study of T cell clusters in autoimmune cytopenias. Points from the study as a whole: A dominant lymphoma-associated repertoire apparently masked the cluster-lack signature in secondary cytopenia versus chronic lymphocytic leukemia. Primary autoimmune cytopenia patients appeared to lack physiological T cell clusters present in healthy donors. TRB repertoire shifts in secondary cytopenia and chronic lymphocytic leukemia mostly reflected lymphoma, not autoimmunity.

Each sample's input was around 250 ng genomic DNA, 38,000 or so genome equivalents. On this clonotype itself: Its antigen is as yet unknown.

The CDR3 extends over 13 amino acids. Multiplex touch-down PCR amplified TRB using TRB-A and TRB-B pools in one tube. Following a re-call of the multiplex PCR reads, TCRdb has one entry per CDR3 protein and lacks DNA. This table lists approximately 6,100 distinct CDR3 sequences. This chain connects TRBV5-3 to TRBJ2-1. TRBV5-3 is labeled an ORF, and its function is uncertain. The sample comprised peripheral blood. The sequence came from a human donor with an autoimmune cytopenia or autoimmune hepatitis (not recorded which). CDR3 in amino acids: CARSLKYFNEQFF.